The T cell receptor beta chain under discussion was sequenced for a study of radiotherapy plus CTLA-4 blockade in lung cancer. Study background: Disease control was seen in 30% to 35% of patients, objective responses in 18%.

Findings of the study overall: Early blood T cell clone changes and increased post-radiation serum interferon-beta were reportedly the strongest response predictors.

CDR1 is SQVTM, CDR2 ANQGSEA, per germline. With V trimmed by 5 bases and J by 0 bases, 6 bases remained unmatched. The CDR3 spans 15 residues. The data were produced by immunoSEQ multiplex PCR, yet TCRdb's version contains in-frame clones alone and is incomplete. The sample comprises 100,000 to 150,000 clones, around 89% of which are singletons, and roughly 6.9% rests with the top ten. Comment on this clone: Its antigen is currently unknown.

CTLA-4 blockade with ipilimumab, together with focal radiation, was given to patients with chemo-refractory metastatic non-small-cell lung cancer. The source is a human donor with non-small cell lung cancer that progressed on radiotherapy plus ipilimumab. The chain combines TRBV29-1 with TRBJ2-1, with 8 bases aligning to TRBD2. The sample consisted of peripheral blood, taken from a patient treated with radiotherapy plus ipilimumab. The CDR3 coding sequence is TGCAGCGTTATCACAAGCGGGAGCTCCTACAATGAGCAGTTCTTC. It specifies CSVITSGSSYNEQFF.